This T cell receptor (beta chain) emerged from a study of CD8 T cells in ankylosing spondylitis. A few counts support this clonotype. Its antigen is still unknown. Study results and caveats: The study identified a TCR beta motif of several highly homologous variants that appeared characteristic of ankylosing spondylitis blood. Reports say disease-linked clones showed up significantly more in matched ankylosing spondylitis synovial fluid. CD8+ disease-linked clones were present at relatively low frequencies in blood.

Quantitative molecular-barcoded 5'-RACE generated the TCR beta libraries. In TCRdb, the 5' RACE reads were re-called with MiXCR into one record per CDR3 protein. Of about 140,000 distinct CDR3 sequences in the sample, over 9.5% were seen once. This CDR3 is built from 15 residues. V was pared by 0 bases and J by 4 bases, with 9 bases between. The germline CDR1 and CDR2 sequences are MNHEY and SVGAGI. The TCR sequence derives from a female donor with ankylosing spondylitis or in good health (not recorded which). Sequencing was performed on blood, either unsorted or a sorted T cell fraction (not recorded which). The chain uses TRBV6-5 and TRBJ2-2; D possibly corresponds to TRBD2 (6 bases). As DNA, the CDR3 is TGTGCCAGCAGTTACTCGATCGGGGGCACCGGGGAGCTGTTTTTT. It specifies CASSYSIGGTGELFF.